Below are 11 T cell receptor beta chains sequenced from a single sample in a study of T-cell reconstitution after alpha-beta-depleted transplantation in children. Molecular barcoding with unique molecular identifiers was used for the TCRbeta library. TCRdb reanalysed the PCR reads using MiXCR and keeps one entry per CDR3 protein. The sample consists of about 980,000 distinct CDR3 sequences, under 30% of them appearing once. The input for sequencing was PBMCs, mostly from graft donor cells, taken 360 days after TCRalphabeta/CD19-depleted stem cell transplant. The receptors here all came from a boy younger than two who had a stem cell transplant for SCID, so the T cells may come from the graft donor.

This clonotype turned up a few times. The chain employs TRBV5-5 and TRBJ1-1, with no clear D. Trimming stripped 1 base from V and 2 bases from J, with 12 bases between. CDR3 length equals 15 residues. CDR1 and CDR2 from the germline V gene are SGHKS and YYEKEE (reference sequence). Written as DNA, the CDR3 is TGTGCCAGCAGCTTGTATTTCCGGGGAAACACTGAAGCTTTCTTT. It is translated as CASSLYFRGNTEAFF.

This clonotype was seen a handful of times. This sequence joins TRBV7-9 and TRBJ2-2; no reliable D call. The CDR3 length is 13 residues. Germline CDR1 reads SEHNR; CDR2 reads FQNEAQ (reference sequence). Trimming cost V 1 base and J 3 bases, with 3 bases left between them. The CDR3 reads CASSLVHTGELFF. The CDR3 region has the DNA TGTGCCAGCAGCTTAGTCCACACCGGGGAGCTGTTTTTT. The variable domain in full, completed from reference TRBV7-9 and TRBJ2-2, reads DTGVSQNPRHKITKRGQNVTFRCDPISEHNRLYWYRQTLGQGPEFLTYFQNEAQLEKSRLLSDRFSAERPKGSFSTLEIQRTEQGDSAMYLCASSLVHTGELFFGEGSRLTVL.

The chain joins TRBV4-1 to TRBJ2-5, with D perhaps given as TRBD1 or TRBD2 (5 bases each). CDR1 MGHRA and CDR2 YSYEKL come from the germline V gene. Trimming cost V 0 bases and J 10 bases, with 15 bases left between them. This CDR3 is 14 amino acids long. The CDR3 DNA sequence: TGCGCCAGCAGCCAAGAAGGGACGGCGGGCGACCAGTACTTC. This sequence encodes CASSQEGTAGDQYF.

This clonotype was observed a handful of times. The V call is TRBV20-1, the J call TRBJ1-6; the D is unclear. This CDR3 is 15 amino acids long. From germline, CDR1 is DFQATT and CDR2 SNEGSKA (reference sequence). The germline V and J ends were trimmed by 3 bases and 7 bases, with 16 bases remaining between them. The CDR3, as DNA: TGCAGTGCTAGCCTGCAGATGGCCGGCAATTCACCCCTCCACTTT. Its protein product is CSASLQMAGNSPLHF.

In this sample, this clonotype turned up a few times. The J gene is TRBJ1-4, the V gene TRBV24-1, with D tentatively TRBD1 (5 bases). CDR3 length: 15 residues. The germline gives CDR1 KGHDR, CDR2 SFDVKD. Trimming removed 1 base from V and 8 bases from J, with 13 bases in between. The CDR3 DNA is TGTGCCACCAGTGATTTAGAGAGGGGTGAAGAAAAACTGTTTTTT. Its translation is CATSDLERGEEKLFF.

This clonotype has just one count. The chain couples TRBV29-1 to TRBJ2-3; maybe TRBD1 (5 bases). Trimming took off 5 bases at V and 2 bases at J, with 8 bases between the two ends. Per the germline V gene, CDR1 is SQVTM and CDR2 is ANQGSEA. This CDR3 spans 12 amino acids. CDR3 in DNA: TGCAGCGTTAACAGGATCACAGATACGCAGTATTTT. Its translation: CSVNRITDTQYF.

The chain combines TRBV5-5 with TRBJ1-4, with a weak D call TRBD1 (5 bases). There are 14 residues in the CDR3. Trimming removed 3 bases from V and 7 bases from J, with 13 bases in between. Germline lookup yields CDR1 SGHKS and CDR2 YYEKEE (reference sequence). CDR3 sequence reads: CASSSWGTVEKLFF. DNA of the CDR3: TGTGCCAGCAGCTCGTGGGGGACTGTTGAAAAACTGTTTTTT. The entire variable domain, with the rest obtained from reference TRBV5-5 and TRBJ1-4, is as follows: DAGVTQSPTHLIKTRGQQVTLRCSPISGHKSVSWYQQVLGQGPQFIFQYYEKEERGRGNFPDRFSARQFPNYSSELNVNALLLGDSALYLCASSSWGTVEKLFFGSGTQLSVL.

This chain connects TRBV3-1 to TRBJ2-6; 10 bases are a match to TRBD1. With 0 bases clipped from V and 0 bases from J, the junction kept 5 bases outside the gene matches. The CDR3 loop spans 19 amino acids. CDR1 is LGHDT and CDR2 is YNNKEL in the germline V gene (reference sequence). The CDR3 is CASSQDSGQGDSGANVLTF. CDR3 nucleotide sequence: TGTGCCAGCAGCCAAGATTCAGGACAGGGGGACTCTGGGGCCAACGTCCTGACTTTC. Full variable domain (outside the CDR3, taken from reference TRBV3-1 and TRBJ2-6): DTAVSQTPKYLVTQMGNDKSIKCEQNLGHDTMYWYKQDSKKFLKIMFSYNNKELIINETVPNRFSPKSPDKAHLNLHINSLELGDSAVYFCASSQDSGQGDSGANVLTFGAGSRLTVL.

The chain recombines TRBV18 with TRBJ2-1, with 8 bases that match TRBD1. The CDR3 runs 16 residues. V lost 5 bases, J lost 2 bases, and 8 bases stayed unmatched. Germline CDR1 is KGHSH and CDR2 is LQKENI. This CDR3 reads CASSGTGGLTYNEQFF. The CDR3 coding sequence is TGTGCCAGCTCAGGAACAGGGGGTCTCACCTACAATGAGCAGTTCTTC. Variable domain in full (rest from reference TRBV18 and TRBJ2-1): NAGVMQNPRHLVRRRGQEARLRCSPMKGHSHVYWYRQLPEEGLKFMVYLQKENIIDESGMPKERFSAEFPKEGPSILRIQQVVRGDSAAYFCASSGTGGLTYNEQFFGPGTRLTVL.

There are a few counts of this clonotype. The rearrangement joins TRBV7-8 to TRBJ2-3; no clear D gene. The germline V gene has CDR1 SGHVS and CDR2 FQNEAQ. The V gene lost 1 base and the J gene lost 3 bases, with 14 bases spanning the gap. This CDR3 has 16 amino acids. CDR3 DNA: TGTGCCAGCAGCTTAGTCGCCGGGTTGGAAACAGATACGCAGTATTTT. Protein sequence: CASSLVAGLETDTQYF.

This chain uses TRBV5-1 with TRBJ2-1, with TRBD2 identical over 13 bases. The length of the CDR3 is 15 residues. The germline CDR1 and CDR2 sequences are SGHRS and YFSETQ. The junction had 4 bases not matched to a gene; V was cut back by 0 bases and J by 10 bases. Here the CDR3 DNA reads TGCGCCAGCAGCTTGGCGACTAGCGGGGGGCGCGAGCAGTTCTTC. Residues: CASSLATSGGREQFF. Variable domain in full (rest from reference TRBV5-1 and TRBJ2-1): KAGVTQTPRYLIKTRGQQVTLSCSPISGHRSVSWYQQTPGQGLQFLFEYFSETQRNKGNFPGRFSGRQFSNSRSEMNVSTLELGDSALYLCASSLATSGGREQFFGPGTRLTVL.